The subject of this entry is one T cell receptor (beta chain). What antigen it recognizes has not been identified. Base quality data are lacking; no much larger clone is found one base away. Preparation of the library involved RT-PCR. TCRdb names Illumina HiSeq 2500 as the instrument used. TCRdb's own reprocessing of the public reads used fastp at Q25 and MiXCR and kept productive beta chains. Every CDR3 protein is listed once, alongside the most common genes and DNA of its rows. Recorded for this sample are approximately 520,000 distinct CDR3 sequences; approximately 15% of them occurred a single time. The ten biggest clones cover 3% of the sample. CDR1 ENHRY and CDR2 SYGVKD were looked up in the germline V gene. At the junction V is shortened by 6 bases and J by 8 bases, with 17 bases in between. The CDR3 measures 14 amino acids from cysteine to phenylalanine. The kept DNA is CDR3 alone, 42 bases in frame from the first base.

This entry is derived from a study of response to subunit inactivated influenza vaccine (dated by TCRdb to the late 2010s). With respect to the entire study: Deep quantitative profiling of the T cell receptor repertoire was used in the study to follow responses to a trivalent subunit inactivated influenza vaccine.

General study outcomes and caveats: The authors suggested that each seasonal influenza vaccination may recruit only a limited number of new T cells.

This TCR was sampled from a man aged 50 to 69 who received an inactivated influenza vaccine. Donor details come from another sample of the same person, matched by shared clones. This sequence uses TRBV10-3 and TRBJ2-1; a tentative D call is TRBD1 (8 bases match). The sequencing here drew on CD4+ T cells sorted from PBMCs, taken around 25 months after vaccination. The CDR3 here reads CAISAQGGNDEQFF. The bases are TGTGCCATCAGCGCACAGGGGGGGAACGATGAGCAGTTCTTC.